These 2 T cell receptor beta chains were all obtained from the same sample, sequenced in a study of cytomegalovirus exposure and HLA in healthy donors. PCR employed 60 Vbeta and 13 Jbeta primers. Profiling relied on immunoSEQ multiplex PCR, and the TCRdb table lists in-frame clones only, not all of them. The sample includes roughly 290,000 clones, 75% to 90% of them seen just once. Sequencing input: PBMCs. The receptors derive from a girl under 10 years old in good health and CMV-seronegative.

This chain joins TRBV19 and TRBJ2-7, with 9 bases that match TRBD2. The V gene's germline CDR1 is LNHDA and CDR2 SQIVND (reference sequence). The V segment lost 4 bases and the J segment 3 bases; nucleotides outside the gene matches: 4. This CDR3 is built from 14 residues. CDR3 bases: TGTGCCAGTAGTACGATAGCGGGAGACTACGAGCAGTACTTC. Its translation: CASSTIAGDYEQYF.

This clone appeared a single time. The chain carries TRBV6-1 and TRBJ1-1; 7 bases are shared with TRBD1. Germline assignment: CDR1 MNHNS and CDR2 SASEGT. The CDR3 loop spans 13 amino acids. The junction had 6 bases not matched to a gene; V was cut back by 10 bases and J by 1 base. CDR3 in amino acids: CAIRGQPNTEAFF. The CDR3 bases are TGTGCCATCCGGGGACAGCCGAACACTGAAGCTTTCTTT.